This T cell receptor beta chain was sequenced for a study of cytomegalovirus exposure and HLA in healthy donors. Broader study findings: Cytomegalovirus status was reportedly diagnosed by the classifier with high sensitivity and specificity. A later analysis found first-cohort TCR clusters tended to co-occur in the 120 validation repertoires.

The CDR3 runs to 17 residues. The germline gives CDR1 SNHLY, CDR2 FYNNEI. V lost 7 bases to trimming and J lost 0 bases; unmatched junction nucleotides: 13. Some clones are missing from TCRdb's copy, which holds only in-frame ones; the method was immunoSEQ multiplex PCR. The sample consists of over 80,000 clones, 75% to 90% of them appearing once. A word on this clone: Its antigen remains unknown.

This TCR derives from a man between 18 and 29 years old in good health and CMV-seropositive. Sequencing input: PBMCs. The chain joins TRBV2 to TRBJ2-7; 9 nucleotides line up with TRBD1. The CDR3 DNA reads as TGTGCCAGCACCTCGGACAGGGGAAGGGGGAGCTCCTACGAGCAGTACTTC. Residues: CASTSDRGRGSSYEQYF.